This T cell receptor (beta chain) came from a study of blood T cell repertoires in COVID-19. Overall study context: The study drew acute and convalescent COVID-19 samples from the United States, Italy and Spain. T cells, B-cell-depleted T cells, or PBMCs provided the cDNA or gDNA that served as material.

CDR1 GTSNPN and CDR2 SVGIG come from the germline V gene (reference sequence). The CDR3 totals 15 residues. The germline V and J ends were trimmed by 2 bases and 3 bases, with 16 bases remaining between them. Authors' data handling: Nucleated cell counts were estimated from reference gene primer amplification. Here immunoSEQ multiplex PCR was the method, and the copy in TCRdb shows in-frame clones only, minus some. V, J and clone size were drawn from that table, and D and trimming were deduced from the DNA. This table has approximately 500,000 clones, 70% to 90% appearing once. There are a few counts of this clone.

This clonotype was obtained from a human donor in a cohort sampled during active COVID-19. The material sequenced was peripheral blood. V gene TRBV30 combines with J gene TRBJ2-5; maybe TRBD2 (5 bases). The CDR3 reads CAWSFERASEETQYF. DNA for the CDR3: TGTGCCTGGAGTTTCGAGAGGGCGAGTGAAGAGACCCAGTACTTC.